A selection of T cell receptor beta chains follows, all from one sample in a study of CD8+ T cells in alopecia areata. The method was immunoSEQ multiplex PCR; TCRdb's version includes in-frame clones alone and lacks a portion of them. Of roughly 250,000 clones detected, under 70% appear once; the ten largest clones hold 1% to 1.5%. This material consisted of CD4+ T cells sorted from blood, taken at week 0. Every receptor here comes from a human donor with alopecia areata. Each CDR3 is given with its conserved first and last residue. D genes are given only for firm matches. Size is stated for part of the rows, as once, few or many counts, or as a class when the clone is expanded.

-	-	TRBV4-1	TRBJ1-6	CASSLRGGRGIHF	TGCGCCAGCAGCCTCCGCGGCGGGCGCGGGATCCACTTT
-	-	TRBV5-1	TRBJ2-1	CASRAGIETALFF	TGCGCCAGCAGGGCTGGGATTGAGACAGCTTTGTTCTTC
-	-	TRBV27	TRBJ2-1	CASSTPGRGDEQFF	TGTGCCAGCAGTACACCGGGCAGAGGCGATGAGCAGTTCTTC
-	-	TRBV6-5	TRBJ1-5	CASSYPGSNQPQHF	TGTGCCAGCAGTTATCCAGGGAGCAATCAGCCCCAGCATTTT
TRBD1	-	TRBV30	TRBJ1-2	CATPRDRAAKGGYTF	TGTGCCACCCCCCGGGACAGGGCGGCCAAGGGTGGCTACACCTTC
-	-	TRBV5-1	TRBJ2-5	CASGLQGKETQYF	TGCGCCAGCGGCCTACAGGGAAAAGAGACCCAGTACTTC
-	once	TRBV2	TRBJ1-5	CASSPTGIGNQPQHF	TGTGCCAGCAGTCCGACAGGTATTGGGAATCAGCCCCAGCATTTT
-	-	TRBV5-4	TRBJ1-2	CASSYTGREAYGYTF	TGTGCCAGCAGCTACACAGGGAGGGAGGCCTATGGCTACACCTTC
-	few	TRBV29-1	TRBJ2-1	CSHDRNEQFF	TGCAGTCACGACCGGAATGAGCAGTTCTTC
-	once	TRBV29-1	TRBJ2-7	CSVLGGVSGSSYEQYF	TGCAGCGTACTTGGTGGGGTCTCGGGGAGCTCCTACGAGCAGTACTTC
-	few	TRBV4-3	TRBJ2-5	CASSQVAGAFQETQYF	TGCGCCAGCAGCCAAGTCGCGGGGGCATTCCAAGAGACCCAGTACTTC
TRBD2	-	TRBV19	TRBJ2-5	CASSPHQRGRETQYF	TGTGCCAGTAGTCCCCACCAGCGGGGAAGAGAGACCCAGTACTTC
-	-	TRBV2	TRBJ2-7	CASSRGYEQYF	TGTGCCAGCAGTAGGGGCTACGAGCAGTACTTC
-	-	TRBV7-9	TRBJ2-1	CASTGAYNEQFF	TGTGCCAGCACTGGGGCCTACAATGAGCAGTTCTTC
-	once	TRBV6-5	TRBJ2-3	CASSYSAGRSTDTQYF	TGTGCCAGCAGTTACTCCGCGGGGCGCAGCACAGATACGCAGTATTTT